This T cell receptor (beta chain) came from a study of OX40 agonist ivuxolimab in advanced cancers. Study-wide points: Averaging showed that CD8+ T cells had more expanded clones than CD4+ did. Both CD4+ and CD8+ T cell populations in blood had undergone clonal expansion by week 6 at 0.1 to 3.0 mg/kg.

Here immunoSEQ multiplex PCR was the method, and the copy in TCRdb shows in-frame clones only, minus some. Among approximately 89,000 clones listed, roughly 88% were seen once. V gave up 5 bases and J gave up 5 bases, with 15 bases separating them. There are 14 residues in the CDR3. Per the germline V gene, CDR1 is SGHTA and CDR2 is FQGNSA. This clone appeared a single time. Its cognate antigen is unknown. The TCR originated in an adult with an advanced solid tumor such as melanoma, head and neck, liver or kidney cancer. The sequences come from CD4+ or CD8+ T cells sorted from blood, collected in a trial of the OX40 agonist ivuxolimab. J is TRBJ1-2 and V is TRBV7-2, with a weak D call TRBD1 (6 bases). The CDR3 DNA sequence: TGTGCCAGCAGCCCGGGACATCTATGGTATGGCTACACCTTC. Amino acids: CASSPGHLWYGYTF.